What follows are 13 T cell receptor beta chains derived from one specimen sequenced in a study of OX40 agonist ivuxolimab in advanced cancers. Assay: immunoSEQ multiplex PCR; the TCRdb copy retains only in-frame clones and omits some. This sample has approximately 22,000 clones, with 83% found just once. Sequenced here: CD4+ or CD8+ T cells sorted from blood, sampled in a trial of the OX40 agonist ivuxolimab. These receptors were obtained from an adult with an advanced solid tumor such as melanoma, head and neck, liver or kidney cancer.

The rearrangement joins TRBV6-1 to TRBJ2-3; 7 bases agree with TRBD1. The CDR3 sequence is 17 residues long. J gave up 6 bases and V 2 bases, and 14 bases lay outside the gene matches. Germline V lookup: CDR1 MNHNS, CDR2 SASEGT. The CDR3 DNA sequence: TGTGCCAGCAGTGAACTACCGGGACAGCTATTTGTGGATACGCAGTATTTT. Encoded protein: CASSELPGQLFVDTQYF.

The gene calls are TRBV4-2 and TRBJ2-3; D not certain. In germline, CDR1 is LGHNA, CDR2 YNFKEQ. The CDR3 covers 15 residues. V was shortened by 0 bases and J by 1 base, with 8 bases between the two germline ends. The CDR3 DNA follows: TGTGCCAGCAGCCAAGATCGCAAGGGCACAGATACGCAGTATTTT. This sequence encodes CASSQDRKGTDTQYF.

V and J are TRBV6-1 and TRBJ2-2, with 9 nucleotides matching TRBD1. V was clipped by 2 bases and J by 5 bases; unmatched bases: 6. The V gene's germline CDR1 is MNHNS and CDR2 SASEGT. The CDR3 is made up of 16 amino acids. The CDR3 reads CASSENRGRKTGELFF. The CDR3, as DNA: TGTGCCAGCAGTGAAAACAGGGGGCGGAAGACCGGGGAGCTGTTTTTT.

The genes are TRBV6-5 and TRBJ2-7; D is perhaps TRBD2 (6 bases). CDR1 MNHEY and CDR2 SVGAGI come from the germline V gene. CDR3 length: 15 residues. The V end lost 6 bases, the J end lost 0 bases, and 15 bases lay between the germline ends. The CDR3 is CASRPGTSSSYEQYF. DNA for the CDR3: TGTGCCAGCAGGCCAGGGACTTCAAGCTCCTACGAGCAGTACTTC.

This chain connects TRBV30 to TRBJ1-5; D gene unclear. This CDR3 spans 13 amino acids. Trimming took off 2 bases at V and 2 bases at J, with 7 bases between the two ends. Germline V gives CDR1 GTSNPN, CDR2 SVGIG (reference sequence). CDR3 region: CAWSTEGNQPQHF. CDR3 in DNA: TGTGCCTGGAGTACAGAGGGCAATCAGCCCCAGCATTTT.

The CDR3 DNA reads as TGTGCCAGCAGCCGGGCCGGGCTAGGACACTACGAGCAGTACTTC. It is translated as CASSRAGLGHYEQYF. The rearrangement joins TRBV7-9 to TRBJ2-7, with D perhaps TRBD1 (5 bases). Trimming cost V 5 bases and J 3 bases, with 17 bases left between them. The germline gives CDR1 SEHNR, CDR2 FQNEAQ (reference sequence). CDR3 length: 15 residues.

This chain uses TRBV10-3 with TRBJ1-2; D unclear. Trimming left V 0 bases short and J 3 bases short, with 2 bases between. This CDR3 is built from 12 residues. CDR1 and CDR2 (germline): ENHRY, SYGVKD. CDR3 sequence: CAISESHYGYTF. As DNA, the CDR3 is TGTGCCATCAGTGAGTCTCACTATGGCTACACCTTC.

The chain employs TRBV6-8 and TRBJ2-1; D is undetermined. Germline CDR1 is MNHGY and CDR2 is SAAAGT. The CDR3 runs 12 residues. Trimming left V 4 bases short and J 7 bases short, with 8 bases between. CDR3 residues: CASSSSGNEQFF. DNA for the CDR3: TGTGCCAGCAGTTCCTCAGGAAATGAGCAGTTCTTC.

This sequence joins TRBV7-3 and TRBJ2-5; 9 positions agree with TRBD1. With 5 bases clipped from V and 5 bases from J, the junction kept 9 bases outside the gene matches. From germline, CDR1 is SGHTA and CDR2 FQGTGA. CDR3 length: 15 residues. Here the CDR3 DNA reads TGTGCCAGCAGCCCAGGGACAGGGTCAGGGGAGACCCAGTACTTC. Residues: CASSPGTGSGETQYF.

V and J are TRBV7-8 and TRBJ2-2, with D maybe TRBD1 (5 bases). The V end lost 2 bases, the J end lost 6 bases, and 16 bases lay between the germline ends. The CDR3 is made up of 16 amino acids. CDR1 is SGHVS, CDR2 FQNEAQ, per germline. This CDR3 reads CASSLQPRSGSGELFF. In nucleotides, the CDR3 is TGTGCCAGCAGCTTACAGCCTCGATCAGGGTCCGGGGAGCTGTTTTTT.

This sequence joins TRBV7-9 and TRBJ2-2; 9 nucleotides agree with TRBD1. Germline-derived CDR1 and CDR2 are SEHNR and FQNEAQ (reference sequence). CDR3 size: 16 residues. V dropped 5 bases and J dropped 6; count of bases not matched to a gene: 10. The CDR3 sequence: CASSARTGAGAGELFF. DNA of the CDR3: TGTGCCAGCAGCGCTAGGACAGGGGCTGGTGCCGGGGAGCTGTTTTTT.

The V gene is TRBV13, the J gene TRBJ2-2; 7 bases are shared with TRBD2. V was clipped by 3 bases and J by 4 bases; unmatched bases: 11. Germline loops: CDR1 PRHDT, CDR2 FYEKMQ (reference sequence). The CDR3 is 17 residues long. CDR3 region: CASSLVGRFGRTGELFF. For the CDR3, the DNA is TGTGCCAGCAGCTTGGTCGGGAGGTTTGGGCGCACCGGGGAGCTGTTTTTT.

In its sample, this clone ranks as medium-sized (0.01 to 0.1%). This chain uses TRBV6-1 with TRBJ2-1; D is uncertain. This CDR3 is 16 amino acids long. Germline assignment: CDR1 MNHNS and CDR2 SASEGT. Trimming took off 2 bases at V and 6 bases at J, with 17 bases between the two ends. CDR3 DNA sequence: TGTGCCAGCAGTGAAAACGCGGCGTCCTCGAGCAATGAGCAGTTCTTC. Translation gives CASSENAASSSNEQFF.